A selection of T cell receptor beta chains follows, all from one sample in a study of T cells after yellow fever vaccination. TCRdb independently ran MiXCR on the 5' RACE reads; one entry per CDR3 protein. The sample has about 340,000 distinct CDR3 sequences, about 12% seen once. This material consisted of CD4+ T cells sorted from PBMCs, taken 15 days after the yellow fever booster vaccination. The receptors derive from a young man who received the YFV17D yellow fever vaccine. CDR3s include the opening cysteine and the closing phenylalanine or tryptophan. A D gene is named only where the DNA matches it firmly. Size is stated for part of the rows, as once, few or many counts, or as a class when the clone is expanded.

TRBJ1-4 | NA | TRBV29-1 | NA | CSVLQGMGNEKLFF | TGCAGCGTTCTCCAGGGGATGGGTAATGAAAAACTGTTTTTT
TRBJ2-4 | NA | TRBV7-2 | TRBD2 | CASSPGGTSDPIQYF | TGTGCCAGCAGCCCAGGAGGGACTAGCGACCCCATTCAGTACTTC
TRBJ1-6 | NA | TRBV10-3 | NA | CAINRDINSPLHF | TGTGCCATTAATAGGGACATAAATTCACCCCTCCACTTT
TRBJ2-3 | NA | TRBV7-9 | NA | CASSSTTTGADTQYF | TGTGCCAGCAGTTCCACTACGACAGGTGCAGATACGCAGTATTTT
TRBJ2-3 | many | TRBV7-7 | TRBD1 | CASSSGQATDTQYF | TGTGCCAGCAGCTCCGGACAGGCTACAGATACGCAGTATTTT
TRBJ1-1 | NA | TRBV27 | NA | CASSMSGGPAFF | TGTGCCAGCAGCATGTCTGGGGGGCCAGCTTTCTTT
TRBJ2-5 | many | TRBV7-2 | TRBD1 | CASRPGRPGGTQYF | TGTGCCAGCAGGCCGGGCCGCCCAGGGGGGACCCAGTACTTC
TRBJ1-1 | few | TRBV10-3 | TRBD1 | CAIKGQGGNTEAFF | TGTGCCATCAAAGGACAGGGTGGGAACACTGAAGCTTTCTTT
TRBJ1-2 | NA | TRBV6-1 | NA | CASREGDWNYGYTF | TGTGCCAGCAGGGAGGGAGATTGGAACTATGGCTACACCTTC
TRBJ1-2 | few | TRBV12-3/TRBV12-4 | NA | CASNRGYGYTF | TGTGCCAGCAATCGGGGGTACGGCTACACCTTC
TRBJ1-5 | few | TRBV10-2 | TRBD1 | CASSDVQGGGEPQHF | TGCGCCAGCAGTGACGTCCAGGGGGGAGGGGAGCCCCAGCATTTT
TRBJ2-2 | few | TRBV29-1 | NA | CSVASRLQGGFTGELFF | TGCAGCGTTGCTTCTCGTTTGCAGGGGGGATTCACCGGGGAGCTGTTTTTT
TRBJ1-2 | NA | TRBV9 | NA | CASSVGDQAYGYTF | TGTGCCAGCAGCGTAGGGGATCAGGCCTATGGCTACACCTTC
TRBJ1-1 | NA | TRBV7-2 | NA | CASSPPLSTKNTEAFF | TGTGCCAGCAGCCCTCCCTTGAGCACGAAGAACACTGAAGCTTTCTTT
TRBJ2-3 | few | TRBV4-3 | TRBD2 | CASSLLSGATDTQYF | TGCGCCAGCAGCCTCCTTAGCGGGGCCACAGATACGCAGTATTTT
TRBJ2-1 | NA | TRBV4-2 | TRBD1 | CASSQDQGQGRYNEQFF | TGTGCCAGCAGCCAAGATCAGGGACAGGGGCGCTACAATGAGCAGTTCTTC
TRBJ2-5 | many | TRBV27 | TRBD2 | CASSGRGLAVFDKETQYF | TGTGCCAGCAGTGGTCGAGGACTAGCGGTTTTTGATAAAGAGACCCAGTACTTC
TRBJ1-1 | many | TRBV11-1 | NA | CASSLGAIMNTEAFF | TGTGCCAGCAGCTTAGGAGCAATCATGAACACTGAAGCTTTCTTT
TRBJ2-2 | NA | TRBV12-3/TRBV12-4 | TRBD1 | CASSIGQGFTGELFF | TGTGCCAGCAGTATAGGACAGGGGTTCACCGGGGAGCTGTTTTTT
TRBJ1-5 | few | TRBV27 | TRBD1 | CASSGGTGANQPQHF | TGTGCCAGCAGTGGGGGGACAGGGGCTAATCAGCCCCAGCATTTT
TRBJ1-1 | NA | TRBV20-1 | NA | CSADSGNTEAFF | TGCAGTGCCGACTCCGGGAACACTGAAGCTTTCTTT
TRBJ2-3 | many | TRBV29-1 | NA | CSVVARLRIVNTQYF | TGCAGCGTTGTCGCCCGGCTCCGGATTGTGAATACGCAGTATTTT
TRBJ2-5 | NA | TRBV4-1 | NA | CASSQEAAQETRYF | TGCGCCAGCAGCCAAGAAGCGGCGCAAGAGACCCGGTACTTC
TRBJ1-6 | few | TRBV3-1 | NA | CASSQSPADSPLHF | TGTGCCAGCAGCCAATCACCCGCGGATTCACCCCTCCACTTT